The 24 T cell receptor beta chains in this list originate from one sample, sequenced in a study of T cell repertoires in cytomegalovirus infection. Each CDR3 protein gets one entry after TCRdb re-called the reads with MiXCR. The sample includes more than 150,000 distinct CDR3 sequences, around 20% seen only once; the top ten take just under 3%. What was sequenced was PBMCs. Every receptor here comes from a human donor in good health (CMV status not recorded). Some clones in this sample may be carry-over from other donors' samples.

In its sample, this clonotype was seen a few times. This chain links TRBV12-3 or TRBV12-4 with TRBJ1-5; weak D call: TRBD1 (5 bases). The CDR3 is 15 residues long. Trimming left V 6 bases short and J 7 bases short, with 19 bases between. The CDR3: CASSPGHADLQPQHF. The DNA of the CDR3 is TGTGCCAGCAGCCCCGGACACGCCGACCTCCAGCCCCAGCATTTT.

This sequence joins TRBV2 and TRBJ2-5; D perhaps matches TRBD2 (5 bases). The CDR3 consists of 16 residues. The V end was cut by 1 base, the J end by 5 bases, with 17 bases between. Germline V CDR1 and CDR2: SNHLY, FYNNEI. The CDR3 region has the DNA TGTGCCAGCAGTGAAGGGCGGTACGGGGTGAGGGAGACCCAGTACTTC. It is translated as CASSEGRYGVRETQYF.

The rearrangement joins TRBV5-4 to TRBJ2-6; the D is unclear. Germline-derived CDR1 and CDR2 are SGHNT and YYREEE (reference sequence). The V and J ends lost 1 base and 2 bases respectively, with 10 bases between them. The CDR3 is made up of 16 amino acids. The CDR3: CASSLKAAPGANVLTF. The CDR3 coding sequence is TGTGCCAGCAGCTTGAAGGCAGCCCCTGGGGCCAACGTCCTGACTTTC.

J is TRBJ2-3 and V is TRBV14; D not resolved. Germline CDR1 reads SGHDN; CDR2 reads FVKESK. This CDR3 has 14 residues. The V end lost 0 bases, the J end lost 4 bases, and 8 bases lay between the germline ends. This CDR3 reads CASSQDRRADTQYF. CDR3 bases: TGTGCCAGCAGCCAAGATCGTCGAGCAGATACGCAGTATTTT.

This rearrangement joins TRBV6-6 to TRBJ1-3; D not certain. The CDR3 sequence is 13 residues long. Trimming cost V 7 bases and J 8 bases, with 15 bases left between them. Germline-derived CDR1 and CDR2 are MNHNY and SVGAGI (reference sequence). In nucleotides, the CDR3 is TGTGCCAGCAACCCCCCCGAGGGCCACACCATATATTTT. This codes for CASNPPEGHTIYF.

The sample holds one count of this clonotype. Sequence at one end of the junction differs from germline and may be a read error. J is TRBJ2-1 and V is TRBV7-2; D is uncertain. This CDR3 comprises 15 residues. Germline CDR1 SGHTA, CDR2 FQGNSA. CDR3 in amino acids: CDSSYADLSYNEQFF. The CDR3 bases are TGTGACAGCAGTTACGCGGATCTTTCCTACAATGAGCAGTTCTTC.

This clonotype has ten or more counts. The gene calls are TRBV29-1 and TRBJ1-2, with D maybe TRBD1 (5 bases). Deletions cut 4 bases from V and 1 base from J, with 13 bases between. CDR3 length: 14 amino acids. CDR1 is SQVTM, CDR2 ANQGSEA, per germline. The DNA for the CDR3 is TGCAGCGTTGGGGGGGTCGGGAATAACTATGGCTACACCTTC. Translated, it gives CSVGGVGNNYGYTF.

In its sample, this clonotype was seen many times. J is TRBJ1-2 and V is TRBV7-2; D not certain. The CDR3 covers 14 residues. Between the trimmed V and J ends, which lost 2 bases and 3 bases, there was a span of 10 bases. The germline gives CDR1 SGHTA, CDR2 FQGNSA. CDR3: CASSLIGEYYGYTF. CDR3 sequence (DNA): TGTGCCAGCAGCTTAATCGGGGAATACTATGGCTACACCTTC. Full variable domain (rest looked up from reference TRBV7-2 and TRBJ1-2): GAGVSQSPSNKVTEKGKDVELRCDPISGHTALYWYRQSLGQGLEFLIYFQGNSAPDKSGLPSDRFSAERTGGSVSTLTIQRTQQEDSAVYLCASSLIGEYYGYTFGSGTRLTVV.

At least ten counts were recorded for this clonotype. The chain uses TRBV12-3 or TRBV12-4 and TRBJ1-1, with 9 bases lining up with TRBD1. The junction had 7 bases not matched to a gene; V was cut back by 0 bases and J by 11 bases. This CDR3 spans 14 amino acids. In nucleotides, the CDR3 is TGTGCCAGCAGTTTAGCCGGGACAGGGAAGATCGCTTTCTTT. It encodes CASSLAGTGKIAFF.

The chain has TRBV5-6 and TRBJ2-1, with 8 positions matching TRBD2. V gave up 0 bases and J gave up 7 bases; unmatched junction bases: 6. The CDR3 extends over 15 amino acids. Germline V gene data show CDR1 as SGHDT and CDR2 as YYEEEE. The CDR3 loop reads CASSLAGGGLNEQFF. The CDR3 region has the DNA TGTGCCAGCAGCTTGGCGGGAGGGGGTCTAAATGAGCAGTTCTTC.

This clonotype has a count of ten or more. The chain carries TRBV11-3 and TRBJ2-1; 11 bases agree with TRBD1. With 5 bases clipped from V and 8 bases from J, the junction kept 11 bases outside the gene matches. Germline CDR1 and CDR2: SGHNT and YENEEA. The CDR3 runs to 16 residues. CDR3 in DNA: TGTGCCAGCAGCGCGACCGGGACAGGGGGATTGTATGAGCAGTTCTTC. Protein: CASSATGTGGLYEQFF.

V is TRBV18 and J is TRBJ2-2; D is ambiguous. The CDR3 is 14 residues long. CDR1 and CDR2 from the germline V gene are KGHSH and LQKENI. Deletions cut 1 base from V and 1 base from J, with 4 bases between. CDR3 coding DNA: TGTGCCAGCTCACCACGGCAGAACACCGGGGAGCTGTTTTTT. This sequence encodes CASSPRQNTGELFF.

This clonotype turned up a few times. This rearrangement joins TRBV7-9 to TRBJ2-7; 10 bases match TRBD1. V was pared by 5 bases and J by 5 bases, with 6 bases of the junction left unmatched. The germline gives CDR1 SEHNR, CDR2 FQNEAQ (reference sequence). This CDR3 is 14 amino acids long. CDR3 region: CASSAGTGVHEQYF. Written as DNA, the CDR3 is TGTGCCAGCAGCGCCGGGACAGGGGTCCACGAGCAGTACTTC.

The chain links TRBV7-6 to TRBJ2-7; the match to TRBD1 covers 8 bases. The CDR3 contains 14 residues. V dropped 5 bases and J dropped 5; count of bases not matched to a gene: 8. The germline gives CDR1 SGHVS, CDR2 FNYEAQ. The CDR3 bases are TGTGCCAGCAGCGAGATAGACAGGGGCAACGAGCAGTACTTC. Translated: CASSEIDRGNEQYF.

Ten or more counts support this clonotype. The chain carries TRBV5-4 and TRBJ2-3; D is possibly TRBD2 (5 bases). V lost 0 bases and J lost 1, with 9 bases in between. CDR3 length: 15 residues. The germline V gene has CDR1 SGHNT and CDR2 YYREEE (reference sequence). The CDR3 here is CASSLAGSGTDTQYF. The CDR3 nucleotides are TGTGCCAGCAGCTTGGCGGGGTCTGGCACAGATACGCAGTATTTT.

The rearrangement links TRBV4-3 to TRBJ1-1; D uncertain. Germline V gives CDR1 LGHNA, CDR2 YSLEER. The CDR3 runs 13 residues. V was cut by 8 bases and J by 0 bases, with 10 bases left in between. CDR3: CASRSTLNTEAFF. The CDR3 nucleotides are TGCGCCAGCCGGAGTACCTTGAACACTGAAGCTTTCTTT.

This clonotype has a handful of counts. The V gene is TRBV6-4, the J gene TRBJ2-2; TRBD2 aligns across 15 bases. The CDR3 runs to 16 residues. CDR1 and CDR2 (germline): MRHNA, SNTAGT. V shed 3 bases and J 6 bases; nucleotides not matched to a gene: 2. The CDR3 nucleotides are TGTGCCAGCAGTGAAGGACTAGCGGGAGGGCCCGGGGAGCTGTTTTTT. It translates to CASSEGLAGGPGELFF.

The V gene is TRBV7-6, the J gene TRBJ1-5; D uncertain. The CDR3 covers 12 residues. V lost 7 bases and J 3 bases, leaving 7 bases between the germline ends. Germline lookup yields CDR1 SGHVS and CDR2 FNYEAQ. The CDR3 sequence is CASTYDNQPQHF. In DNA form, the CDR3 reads TGTGCCAGCACCTACGACAATCAGCCCCAGCATTTT.

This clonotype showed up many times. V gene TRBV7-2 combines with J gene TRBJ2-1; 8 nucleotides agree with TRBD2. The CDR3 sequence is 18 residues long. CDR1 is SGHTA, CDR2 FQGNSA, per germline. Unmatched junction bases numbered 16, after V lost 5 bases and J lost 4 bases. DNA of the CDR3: TGTGCCAGCAGCCCCCGTGGTAGCGGGGAGGCCCGATACAATGAGCAGTTCTTC. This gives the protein CASSPRGSGEARYNEQFF. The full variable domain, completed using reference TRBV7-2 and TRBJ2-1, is GAGVSQSPSNKVTEKGKDVELRCDPISGHTALYWYRQSLGQGLEFLIYFQGNSAPDKSGLPSDRFSAERTGGSVSTLTIQRTQQEDSAVYLCASSPRGSGEARYNEQFFGPGTRLTVL.

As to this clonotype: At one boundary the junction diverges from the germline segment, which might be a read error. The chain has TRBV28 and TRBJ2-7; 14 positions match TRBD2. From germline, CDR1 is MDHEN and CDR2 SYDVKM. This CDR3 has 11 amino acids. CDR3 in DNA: TGTGCCAGCAGTCAGACTAGCGGGAGGGCCTTC. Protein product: CASSQTSGRAF.

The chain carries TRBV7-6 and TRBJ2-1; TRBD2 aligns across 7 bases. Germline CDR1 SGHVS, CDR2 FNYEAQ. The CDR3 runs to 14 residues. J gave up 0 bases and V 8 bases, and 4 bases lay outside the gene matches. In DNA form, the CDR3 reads TGTGCCAGCCTCTTAGCGGGCTCCTACAATGAGCAGTTCTTC. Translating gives CASLLAGSYNEQFF.

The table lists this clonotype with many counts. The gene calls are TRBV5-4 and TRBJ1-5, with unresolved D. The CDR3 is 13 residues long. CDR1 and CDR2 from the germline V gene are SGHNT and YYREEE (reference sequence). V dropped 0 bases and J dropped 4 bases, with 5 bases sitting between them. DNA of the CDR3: TGTGCCAGCAGCTTGGACCCAAATCAGCCCCAGCATTTT. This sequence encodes CASSLDPNQPQHF.

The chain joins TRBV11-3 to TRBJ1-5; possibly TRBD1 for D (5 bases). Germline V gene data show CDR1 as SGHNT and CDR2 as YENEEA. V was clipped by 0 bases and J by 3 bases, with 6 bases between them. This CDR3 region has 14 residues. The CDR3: CASSLDGTNQPQHF. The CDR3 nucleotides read TGTGCCAGCAGCTTAGATGGGACCAATCAGCCCCAGCATTTT.

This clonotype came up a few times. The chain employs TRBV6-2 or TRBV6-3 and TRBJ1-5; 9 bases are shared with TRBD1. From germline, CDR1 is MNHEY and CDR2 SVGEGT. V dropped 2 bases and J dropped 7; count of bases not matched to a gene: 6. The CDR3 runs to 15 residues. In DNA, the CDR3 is TGTGCCAGCAGTTACAGTAAGACAGGGGGGCAGCCCCAGCATTTT. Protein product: CASSYSKTGGQPQHF.